This passage covers 30 T cell receptor beta chains from one sample sequenced in a study of T cell responses to AZD1222 COVID-19 vaccine. TCRdb's copy holds only in-frame clones and misses some; the assay was immunoSEQ multiplex PCR. Found here are 200,000 or so clones, 80% to 95% of them singletons; the top ten hold 1%. The starting material was peripheral blood, obtained 28 days after the second AZD1222 dose. Source of these receptors: an adult who received the AZD1222 COVID-19 vaccine.

V gene TRBV27 combines with J gene TRBJ2-7, with 8 nucleotides matching TRBD2. Trimming took 8 bases from V and 4 from J; bases not matched to a gene: 4. CDR1 is MNHEY and CDR2 is SMNVEV in the germline V gene (reference sequence). The CDR3 sequence is 12 residues long. The CDR3 DNA follows: TGTGCCAGCCGGGGGGGTCTTTACGAGCAGTACTTC. The encoded protein is CASRGGLYEQYF.

In its sample, this clone was seen once. The chain couples TRBV11-2 to TRBJ2-7; 11 bases align to TRBD1. The CDR3 has 14 residues. The V and J ends lost 5 bases and 3 bases, in that order; junction bases with no gene match: 3. Germline lookup yields CDR1 SGHAT and CDR2 FQNNGV. As DNA, the CDR3 is TGTGCCAGCAGCGGGGGGACAGGGGGCTACGAGCAGTACTTC. Amino acids: CASSGGTGGYEQYF.

J is TRBJ1-4 and V is TRBV7-8, with a tentative D call TRBD1 (6 bases). The germline V gene encodes CDR1 SGHVS and CDR2 FQNEAQ. The V gene lost 5 bases and the J gene lost 6 bases, with 19 bases spanning the gap. CDR3 length equals 16 residues. The CDR3 reads CASSPLRTDWDEKLFF. CDR3 in DNA: TGTGCCAGCAGCCCCCTACGGACAGATTGGGATGAAAAACTGTTTTTT. The full variable domain, in which reference TRBV7-8 and TRBJ1-4 provide the parts outside the CDR3, is GAGVSQSPRYKVAKRGQDVALRCDPISGHVSLFWYQQALGQGPEFLTYFQNEAQLDKSGLPSDRFFAERPEGSVSTLKIQRTQQEDSAVYLCASSPLRTDWDEKLFFGSGTQLSVL.

This clone has a single count. The V call is TRBV7-2, the J call TRBJ2-5; 9 bases align to TRBD1. This CDR3 spans 15 amino acids. Trimming at V came to 0 bases and at J to 5 bases, leaving 4 bases not matched to a gene. Germline CDR1 and CDR2: SGHTA and FQGNSA. CDR3 sequence (DNA): TGTGCCAGCAGCTTAGCCGGGACAGGGAGGGAGACCCAGTACTTC. Translation gives CASSLAGTGRETQYF.

This chain connects TRBV3-1 (or the pseudogene TRBV3-2) to TRBJ1-2; 8 bases line up with TRBD1. Germline V CDR1 and CDR2: LGHDT, YNNKEL (reference sequence). CDR3 length: 16 residues. Losses at the gene ends were 0 bases for V and 6 bases for J; bases not matched to a gene: 9. CDR3 bases: TGTGCCAGCAGCCAAGATGTGTCTTCCAGGGGGCATGGCTACACCTTC. Translation gives CASSQDVSSRGHGYTF.

V and J are TRBV3-1 (or the pseudogene TRBV3-2) and TRBJ1-3; D is undetermined. Germline CDR1 is LGHDT and CDR2 is YNNKEL (reference sequence). The ends were cut back, 2 bases at V and 6 bases at J, with 11 bases in the middle. The CDR3 runs 14 residues. The CDR3 DNA reads TGTGCCAGCAGCCAAATCAATTTAGTAAACACCATATATTTT. Its translation: CASSQINLVNTIYF.

This clone occurred once. The J gene is TRBJ1-4, the V gene TRBV13; D is undetermined. CDR1 and CDR2 from the germline V gene are PRHDT and FYEKMQ (reference sequence). This CDR3 comprises 15 residues. The V end was cut by 2 bases, the J end by 3 bases, with 10 bases between. CDR3 protein: CASSLSGYANEKLFF. The CDR3 coding sequence is TGTGCCAGCAGCTTATCTGGGTACGCTAATGAAAAACTGTTTTTT.

The gene calls are TRBV6-1 and TRBJ1-2; D is undetermined. Per the germline V gene, CDR1 is MNHNS and CDR2 is SASEGT. V lost 3 bases, J lost 8 bases, and 16 bases lay in between. The CDR3 contains 14 residues. CDR3 nucleotide sequence: TGTGCCAGCAGTGATCGGAGCGCGACCAAGGGCTACACCTTC. It codes for CASSDRSATKGYTF.

V gene TRBV27 combines with J gene TRBJ1-6; D not certain. V lost 5 bases, J lost 7 bases, and 9 bases lay in between. The CDR3 contains 13 residues. CDR1 is MNHEY, CDR2 SMNVEV, per germline (reference sequence). The CDR3 region has the DNA TGTGCCAGCAGTACCCAAGGGAATTCACCCCTCCACTTT. It translates to CASSTQGNSPLHF.

The V call is TRBV2, the J call TRBJ2-1, with 9 bases identical to TRBD1. Germline trimming cut 7 bases from V and 6 bases from J; bases unmatched to any gene: 7. The CDR3 spans 14 residues. CDR1 and CDR2 from the germline V gene are SNHLY and FYNNEI. CDR3 in amino acids: CASIEDRGSNEQFF. CDR3 sequence (DNA): TGTGCCAGCATAGAGGACAGGGGATCCAATGAGCAGTTCTTC.

The chain links TRBV18 to TRBJ1-5, with TRBD1 identical over 8 bases. The length of the CDR3 is 17 residues. V lost 4 bases and J lost 5; bases outside the gene matches: 13. The germline gives CDR1 KGHSH, CDR2 LQKENI. The CDR3 nucleotides are TGTGCCAGCTCACGAGGACAGGGAGAGAAGGGGTATCAGCCCCAGCATTTT. Protein: CASSRGQGEKGYQPQHF.

V gene TRBV18 combines with J gene TRBJ1-4; no firm D call. Looked up from germline, CDR1 is KGHSH and CDR2 is LQKENI. The CDR3 runs to 14 residues. V was trimmed by 5 bases and J by 4 bases, leaving 11 bases between them. CDR3 region: CASSAQIDNEKLFF. CDR3 bases: TGTGCCAGCTCAGCACAGATAGATAATGAAAAACTGTTTTTT.

This chain joins TRBV7-9 and TRBJ1-1; TRBD1 agrees at 8 bases. The CDR3 length is 15 residues. The junction had 6 bases not matched to a gene; V was cut back by 3 bases and J by 3 bases. Germline V gene lookup returns CDR1 SEHNR and CDR2 FQNEAQ (reference sequence). The CDR3 DNA reads as TGTGCCAGCAGCTTCAGCGACAGGGGAGACACTGAAGCTTTCTTT. It codes for CASSFSDRGDTEAFF.

V gene TRBV4-2 combines with J gene TRBJ1-2; possibly TRBD1 for D (5 bases). Trimming stripped 0 bases from V and 5 bases from J, with 13 bases between. Germline V gene lookup returns CDR1 LGHNA and CDR2 YNFKEQ. The length of the CDR3 is 15 residues. Here the CDR3 DNA reads TGTGCCAGCAGCCAAGAGCAGGGCAGGCGATATGGCTACACCTTC. Protein: CASSQEQGRRYGYTF.

This clone was seen only once. The V gene is TRBV7-8, the J gene TRBJ1-6, with D unclear. The V gene lost 2 bases and the J gene lost 9 bases, with 26 bases spanning the gap. CDR3 length: 19 amino acids. The V gene's germline CDR1 is SGHVS and CDR2 FQNEAQ. As DNA, the CDR3 is TGTGCCAGCAGCTTAATTTCGTCTGGGGATAATTTTTTAGTTTCACCCCTCCACTTT. Translated, it gives CASSLISSGDNFLVSPLHF. The variable domain in full, completed from reference TRBV7-8 and TRBJ1-6, reads GAGVSQSPRYKVAKRGQDVALRCDPISGHVSLFWYQQALGQGPEFLTYFQNEAQLDKSGLPSDRFFAERPEGSVSTLKIQRTQQEDSAVYLCASSLISSGDNFLVSPLHFGNGTRLTVT.

This chain connects TRBV19 to TRBJ1-4, with a weak D call TRBD1 (6 bases). Trimming cost V 4 bases and J 8 bases, with 11 bases left between them. Germline V lookup: CDR1 LNHDA, CDR2 SQIVND (reference sequence). The CDR3 has 13 amino acids. As DNA, the CDR3 is TGTGCCAGTAGTACACAGGGAAAGGAAAAACTGTTTTTT. This translates into CASSTQGKEKLFF.

This chain joins TRBV7-9 and TRBJ1-1; D possibly corresponds to TRBD1 (5 bases). This CDR3 is built from 15 residues. CDR1 SEHNR and CDR2 FQNEAQ come from the germline V gene (reference sequence). Trimming shortened V by 2 bases and J by 5 bases, and 15 bases separated the two germline ends. The CDR3 region is CASSLSGGRRTEAFF. CDR3 DNA: TGTGCCAGCAGCTTATCGGGGGGTCGGAGGACTGAAGCTTTCTTT.

The CDR3 sequence is CASTLGGEPGGYTF. CDR3 coding DNA: TGTGCCAGCACATTGGGTGGGGAGCCGGGGGGCTACACCTTC. The V and J genes are TRBV2 and TRBJ1-2; D unresolved. Germline V lookup: CDR1 SNHLY, CDR2 FYNNEI. There are 14 residues in the CDR3. V was trimmed by 7 bases and J by 8 bases, leaving 20 bases between them.

This chain uses TRBV5-4 with TRBJ1-2, with TRBD1 identical over 9 bases. This CDR3 spans 14 amino acids. Germline V gene sequence: CDR1 SGHNT, CDR2 YYREEE (reference sequence). Trimming removed 4 bases from V and 2 bases from J; junction bases left unmatched: 3. DNA for the CDR3: TGTGCCAGCAGCGCTGGACAGGGGAACTATGGCTACACCTTC. It translates to CASSAGQGNYGYTF.

This clone was detected only once. CDR3 in DNA: TGTGCCAGCAGCAAAGCGCACACCGGGGAGCTGTTTTTT. Protein sequence: CASSKAHTGELFF. The gene calls are TRBV21-1 and TRBJ2-2. TRBV21-1 is deemed a pseudogene. The CDR3 sequence is 13 residues long.

This chain joins TRBV28 and TRBJ2-2; TRBD1 matches 12 bases. Germline V CDR1 and CDR2: MDHEN, SYDVKM. Trimming at V came to 3 bases and at J to 6 bases, leaving 8 bases not matched to a gene. This CDR3 has 17 residues. CDR3 DNA sequence: TGTGCCAGCAGTTTCGGGACAGGGGGCTTTCAGGCCGGGGAGCTGTTTTTT. As protein: CASSFGTGGFQAGELFF.

This clone was seen only once. The chain combines TRBV6-5 with TRBJ2-3, with D unclear. V was trimmed by 2 bases and J by 6 bases, leaving 9 bases between them. The CDR3 sequence is 13 residues long. Germline V gene lookup returns CDR1 MNHEY and CDR2 SVGAGI. The CDR3 spells CASSYILSDTQYF. The CDR3 DNA sequence: TGTGCCAGCAGTTACATTCTCTCGGATACGCAGTATTTT.

This chain links TRBV6-6 with TRBJ1-5; D unclear. CDR1 and CDR2 (germline): MNHNY, SVGAGI (reference sequence). The CDR3 runs 13 residues. Trimming shortened V by 6 bases and J by 6 bases, and 12 bases separated the two germline ends. The CDR3 loop is CASSPVLGQPQHF. CDR3 bases: TGTGCCAGCAGCCCTGTGTTGGGTCAGCCCCAGCATTTT.

This clone was seen a handful of times. The rearrangement joins TRBV10-2 to TRBJ2-1; 11 positions match TRBD1. The CDR3 loop spans 15 amino acids. Germline assignment: CDR1 WSHSY and CDR2 SAAADI. Trimming cost V 6 bases and J 5 bases; bases outside gene matches: 6. CDR3 nucleotide sequence: TGCGCCAGCAGCAGGGACAGGGGGTTTAACAATGAGCAGTTCTTC. Translation gives CASSRDRGFNNEQFF.

The chain is built from TRBV7-2 and TRBJ2-1; 11 bases agree with TRBD2. This CDR3 has 15 residues. J was trimmed by 8 bases and V by 5 bases; bases with no gene match: 8. Per the germline V gene, CDR1 is SGHTA and CDR2 is FQGNSA. CDR3 loop: CASSLSGGAAHEQFF. The CDR3, as DNA: TGTGCCAGCAGCCTTAGCGGGGGGGCCGCTCATGAGCAGTTCTTC.

The chain employs TRBV9 and TRBJ1-6; D gene ambiguous. Germline V gene sequence: CDR1 SGDLS, CDR2 YYNGEE. The V gene lost 4 bases and the J gene lost 13 bases, with 12 bases spanning the gap. This CDR3 has 12 amino acids. The DNA of the CDR3 is TGTGCCAGCAGCTCAACCCTAGGGCCCCTCCACTTT. Its translation: CASSSTLGPLHF.

This chain uses TRBV10-3 with TRBJ1-4; D gene uncertain. The CDR3 length is 16 residues. The germline V and J ends were trimmed by 0 bases and 0 bases, with 8 bases remaining between them. CDR1 and CDR2 from the germline V gene are ENHRY and SYGVKD. CDR3 sequence (DNA): TGTGCCATCAGTGAGTCGAGGGTTGCAACTAATGAAAAACTGTTTTTT. It codes for CAISESRVATNEKLFF.

The genes are TRBV24-1 and TRBJ2-1; 7 positions match TRBD1. The CDR3 extends over 17 amino acids. Germline V CDR1 and CDR2: KGHDR, SFDVKD. Losses at the gene ends were 3 bases for V and 5 bases for J; bases not matched to a gene: 12. CDR3 DNA: TGTGCCACCAGTGATAGTCGACCGGGACAGTTAAACAATGAGCAGTTCTTC. Protein: CATSDSRPGQLNNEQFF.

The V and J genes are TRBV3-1 (or the pseudogene TRBV3-2) and TRBJ2-3, with D possibly being TRBD1 or TRBD2 (6 bases each). CDR3 size: 15 residues. From germline, CDR1 is LGHDT and CDR2 YNNKEL (reference sequence). V was shortened by 3 bases and J by 6 bases, with 16 bases between the two germline ends. CDR3 sequence reads: CASSQDWGAGDTQYF. The CDR3 DNA follows: TGTGCCAGCAGCCAGGATTGGGGGGCGGGGGATACGCAGTATTTT.

The J gene is TRBJ2-2, the V gene TRBV7-8; D is possibly TRBD1 or TRBD2 (6 bases each). The CDR3 has 15 amino acids. Germline CDR1 SGHVS, CDR2 FQNEAQ. V was shortened by 7 bases and J by 5 bases, with 17 bases between the two germline ends. For the CDR3, the DNA is TGTGCCAGCACCCCGGGGGCAGGATCAACCGGGGAGCTGTTTTTT. Translation: CASTPGAGSTGELFF.